These T cell receptor beta chains were read from a single sample in a study of blood T cell repertoires in COVID-19. Only in-frame clones appear in the TCRdb table, and some are missing; sequencing was by immunoSEQ multiplex PCR. The sample shows 490,000 or so clones, roughly nine tenths of them seen only once. Source material: PBMCs or T cells enriched from blood (not recorded which). The receptors were sampled from a woman between 55 and 75 years old who had recovered from COVID-19. CDR3s include the opening cysteine and the closing phenylalanine or tryptophan. The D gene is left open where the match is weak. Some rows have no size entry. The others give once, few or many, or a class for an expanded clone.

clone size: -
V gene: TRBV4-2
D gene: -
J gene: TRBJ1-1
CDR3 DNA: TGTGCCAGCAGCCTCGAGCCCCCGCCGGGGGGGAACACTGAAGCTTTCTTT
CDR3 protein: CASSLEPPPGGNTEAFF

clone size: -
V gene: TRBV7-9
D gene: -
J gene: TRBJ1-1
CDR3 DNA: TGTGCCAGCAGCCCTAGTGGCAGAGAGAACACTGAAGCTTTCTTT
CDR3 protein: CASSPSGRENTEAFF

clone size: -
V gene: TRBV5-6
D gene: TRBD1
J gene: TRBJ2-3
CDR3 DNA: TGTGCCAGCAGCTACAGCGGGACAGGGGGCATAGATACGCAGTATTTT
CDR3 protein: CASSYSGTGGIDTQYF

clone size: -
V gene: TRBV5-1
D gene: -
J gene: TRBJ1-5
CDR3 DNA: TGCGCCAGCAGCTTGGACACTAATAGCAATCAGCCCCAGCATTTT
CDR3 protein: CASSLDTNSNQPQHF

clone size: -
V gene: TRBV5-1
D gene: TRBD1
J gene: TRBJ1-1
CDR3 DNA: TGCGCCAGCAGGGCCGGGACAGGGGGAGCTGAAGCTTTCTTT
CDR3 protein: CASRAGTGGAEAFF

clone size: -
V gene: TRBV18
D gene: TRBD2
J gene: TRBJ2-1
CDR3 DNA: TGTGCCAGCTCACCGGGACTAGCGGGAGGTAGGGGTGAGCAGTTCTTC
CDR3 protein: CASSPGLAGGRGEQFF

clone size: -
V gene: TRBV5-1
D gene: TRBD2
J gene: TRBJ2-1
CDR3 DNA: TGCGCCAGCAGCTCCGTAGCGGGGTTGGATGAGCAGTTCTTC
CDR3 protein: CASSSVAGLDEQFF

clone size: -
V gene: TRBV6-5
D gene: -
J gene: TRBJ2-7
CDR3 DNA: TGTGCCAGCAGACTAAGGGAGTCCTACGAGCAGTACTTC
CDR3 protein: CASRLRESYEQYF

clone size: -
V gene: TRBV2
D gene: TRBD1
J gene: TRBJ1-1
CDR3 DNA: TGTGCCAGCAGGGACAGTACAGGGGGTGAAACCCGAGCTTTCTTT
CDR3 protein: CASRDSTGGETRAFF

clone size: -
V gene: TRBV5-1
D gene: -
J gene: TRBJ1-1
CDR3 DNA: TGCGCCAGCAGCTCCGTGGGCGTAATGAACACTGAAGCTTTCTTT
CDR3 protein: CASSSVGVMNTEAFF

clone size: -
V gene: TRBV5-1
D gene: -
J gene: TRBJ1-1
CDR3 DNA: TGCGCCAGCAAACTCCGCGGAGAAGCTTTCTTT
CDR3 protein: CASKLRGEAFF

clone size: -
V gene: TRBV7-9
D gene: TRBD1
J gene: TRBJ1-4
CDR3 DNA: TGTGCCAGCTCTTCCGGGACAGGGTTGGAAAAACTGTTTTTT
CDR3 protein: CASSSGTGLEKLFF

clone size: -
V gene: TRBV9
D gene: -
J gene: TRBJ1-2
CDR3 DNA: TGTGCCAGCAGCGTAGGGGGAGGAAGTGCCTATGGCTACACCTTC
CDR3 protein: CASSVGGGSAYGYTF

clone size: -
V gene: TRBV30
D gene: -
J gene: TRBJ2-6
CDR3 DNA: TGTGCCTGGGGACAGAAACCCTCTGGGGCCAACGTCCTGACTTTC
CDR3 protein: CAWGQKPSGANVLTF

clone size: -
V gene: TRBV7-9
D gene: -
J gene: TRBJ1-1
CDR3 DNA: TGTGCAGGGGCGGGGGCCGCTGAAGGCACTGAAGCTTTCTTT
CDR3 protein: CAGAGAAEGTEAFF

clone size: many
V gene: TRBV6-6
D gene: TRBD2
J gene: TRBJ2-2
CDR3 DNA: TGTGCCAGCAGAAGGGAGGGTTCGACCGGGGAGCTGTTTTTT
CDR3 protein: CASRREGSTGELFF

clone size: -
V gene: TRBV24-1
D gene: TRBD1
J gene: TRBJ2-2
CDR3 DNA: TGTGCCACCAGTGGGACAGGGAACACCGGGGAGCTGTTTTTT
CDR3 protein: CATSGTGNTGELFF

clone size: -
V gene: TRBV2
D gene: -
J gene: TRBJ2-7
CDR3 DNA: TGTGCCAGCAGCCAAGACAGCTACGAGCAGTACTTC
CDR3 protein: CASSQDSYEQYF

clone size: -
V gene: TRBV7-2
D gene: -
J gene: TRBJ2-3
CDR3 DNA: TGTGCCAGCAGCGTCCTCACAGATACGCAGTATTTT
CDR3 protein: CASSVLTDTQYF

clone size: -
V gene: TRBV28
D gene: -
J gene: TRBJ2-7
CDR3 DNA: TGTGCCAGCAGGCGGGACAGCCGTGAGCAGTACTTC
CDR3 protein: CASRRDSREQYF

clone size: -
V gene: TRBV5-1
D gene: TRBD1
J gene: TRBJ1-2
CDR3 DNA: TGCGCCAGCAGCCTCAGACCCGGGACAGGGATTTATTATGGCTACACCTTC
CDR3 protein: CASSLRPGTGIYYGYTF